A single sample gave rise to the 2 T cell receptor beta chains below, sequenced in a study of blood T cell repertoires in COVID-19. Produced via immunoSEQ multiplex PCR; TCRdb's table is partial and in-frame only. The sample lists about 160,000 clones; 90% were seen once. Sequencing input: peripheral blood. The origin of the receptors is a man in his fifties or sixties with acute or convalescent COVID-19.

This clone has only one observation. The chain employs TRBV7-6 and TRBJ2-2; D is unresolved. The germline V gene has CDR1 SGHVS and CDR2 FNYEAQ. The CDR3 has 15 residues. V was cut by 2 bases and J by 6 bases, with 13 bases left in between. The CDR3 is CASSLLVAPAGELFF. In nucleotides, the CDR3 is TGTGCCAGCAGCTTACTGGTAGCACCCGCCGGGGAGCTGTTTTTT.

The chain is built from TRBV6-2 or TRBV6-3 and TRBJ2-7; 8 positions match TRBD1. Per the germline V gene, CDR1 is MNHEY and CDR2 is SVGEGT. This CDR3 region has 14 residues. V was clipped by 2 bases and J by 7 bases; unmatched bases: 7. The CDR3 DNA reads TGTGCCAGCAGTTACGGGAACAGGGGGTATGAGCAGTACGTC. Translation: CASSYGNRGYEQYV.